The rows below give T cell receptor beta chains drawn from one sample of a study of vaccination and CD4 T cells after COVID-19. These receptors have no identified antigens. TCRdb recomputed calls from the PCR reads with MiXCR, one row per CDR3 protein. The sample lists 12,000 to 15,000 distinct CDR3 sequences, roughly 50% occurring once. The sample consisted of CD4+ T cells from blood, cultured in vitro, taken before SARS-CoV-2 vaccination. The receptors were sampled from a human donor who had recovered from COVID-19. CDR3s leave out the opening cysteine and the closing phenylalanine or tryptophan. Each record gives: V gene, CDR3 length, CDR3 protein.

TRBV6-1 | 13 | ASSPSRPNTGELF
TRBV7-2 | 15 | ASSSTLSHTSADTQY
TRBV20-1 | 16 | SARRRLNEGDPYNEQF
TRBV2 | 14 | ASSWDGTGNNSPLH
TRBV20-1 | 11 | SATRLLSYEQY
TRBV30 | 12 | AWRRRTNTGELF
TRBV28 | 14 | ASRGHSGLGQETQY
TRBV28 | 14 | VSSLKSWTDQETQY
TRBV6-1 | 15 | ASSESPGQDTYNEQF
TRBV28 | 18 | ASSNLPGTASTGTSYEQY
TRBV7-8 | 13 | ASSNPYRGRSEAF
TRBV11-2 | 11 | ASSLDRGNEQF
TRBV11-2 | 13 | ASSLDRTTTNEQF
TRBV9 | 12 | ASSVLDGNSPLH
TRBV20-1 | 13 | SARDGDRVSYGYT
TRBV27 | 13 | ASSTNPAGAETQY
TRBV30 | 12 | AWSVRAGNTEAF
TRBV20-1 | 10 | SARDSTYEQY
TRBV7-2 | 14 | ASSPSFQGWGQPQH
TRBV20-1 | 11 | SAPKTTNYGYT
TRBV11-3 | 13 | ASSPVRETTGELF
TRBV2 | 11 | ASNPGGAGELF
TRBV30 | 13 | AWENGLAGQETQY
TRBV20-1 | 13 | SAEDFSLGVNEQF
TRBV19 | 13 | ASSITGDSNQPQH
TRBV20-1 | 13 | SAREGLVLSDIQY
TRBV18 | 12 | ASSREGYNYGYT
TRBV18 | 11 | ASSPRDSYEQY
TRBV6-1 | 12 | ASRDRTSAREQY
TRBV19 | 13 | ASSIGLAATDTQY
TRBV10-3 | 15 | AISESVGTRSNQPQH
TRBV30 | 11 | AWSDDSNQPQH
TRBV20-1 | 12 | SAALAESSYEQY
TRBV12-3/TRBV12-4 | 10 | ASSSGGSGYT
TRBV11-2 | 12 | ASSPGQGRNEQF
TRBV28 | 13 | ASTLRTGYNQPQH
TRBV6-4 | 11 | ASSVSSTDTQY
TRBV28 | 13 | ASWTSWGSTDTQY
TRBV15 | 11 | ATSSFGMSEQY
TRBV6-4 | 12 | ASSGTGGADTQY
TRBV6-1 | 13 | ASSPPYERGYEQY
TRBV7-6 | 11 | ASSAGQTYGYT
TRBV6-5 | 18 | ASSYKGYKGRSSYNSPLH
TRBV6-1 | 13 | ASSEFRQAHRTQH
TRBV5-1 | 13 | ASVTSQGKDQPQH
TRBV18 | 10 | ASSPPGNTQY
TRBV7-2 | 12 | ASSLGTSGSEQF
TRBV7-3 | 12 | ASSLDSRATEAF
TRBV28 | 10 | ASRGLVNEQF
TRBV11-3 | 14 | ASSTFSGANTGELF
TRBV28 | 13 | ASSLGQGSNQPQH
TRBV19 | 13 | ASSVGTSGYNEQF
TRBV4-3 | 11 | ASSRDRGQPQH
TRBV6-1 | 12 | ASSANRDREKLF
TRBV2 | 11 | ASISGRHNEQF
TRBV27 | 12 | TSRLGLAGGQQF
TRBV12-3/TRBV12-4 | 14 | ASRETGTAYGNTIY
TRBV29-1 | 12 | SVNHSGPNYEQY
TRBV30 | 10 | AWSQGGQPQH
TRBV30 | 15 | AWSVTSGSQIIETQY